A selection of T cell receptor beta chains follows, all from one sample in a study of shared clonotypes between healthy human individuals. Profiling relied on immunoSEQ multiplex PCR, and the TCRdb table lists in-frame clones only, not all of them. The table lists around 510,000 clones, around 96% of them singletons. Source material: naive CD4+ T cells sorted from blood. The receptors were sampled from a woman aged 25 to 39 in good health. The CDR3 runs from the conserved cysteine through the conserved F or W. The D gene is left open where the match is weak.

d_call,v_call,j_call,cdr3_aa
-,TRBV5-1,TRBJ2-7,CASSLSGPTYEQYF
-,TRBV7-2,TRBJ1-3,CASSPQRGGNTIYF
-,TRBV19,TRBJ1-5,CASSESLSNQPQHF
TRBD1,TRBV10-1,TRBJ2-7,CASSADRGDEQYF
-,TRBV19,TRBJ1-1,CASSIDPGQRERAFF
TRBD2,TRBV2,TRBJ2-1,CASSVGLAGGPWLLDEQFF
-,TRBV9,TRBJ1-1,CATTPILEQTEAFF
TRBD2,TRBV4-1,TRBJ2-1,CASSQDVIGLASYNEQFF
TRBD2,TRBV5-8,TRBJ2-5,CASSELRTSGRYQETQYF
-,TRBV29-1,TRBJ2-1,CSVERDSYNEQFF
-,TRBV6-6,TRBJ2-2,CASSLGTGELFF
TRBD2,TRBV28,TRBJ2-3,CASGAFELAGADTQYF
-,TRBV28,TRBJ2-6,CASSLNKPSGANVLTF
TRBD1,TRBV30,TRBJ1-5,CAWSPGGGQPQHF
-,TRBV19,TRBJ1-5,CASRRAKNSSQPQHF
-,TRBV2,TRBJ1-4,CASSERTAVNEKLFF
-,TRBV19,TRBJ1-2,CASRKGKGYGYTF
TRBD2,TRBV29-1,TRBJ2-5,CSVERLAGGAETQYF
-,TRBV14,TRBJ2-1,CASSQGLPGSPPRYNEQFF
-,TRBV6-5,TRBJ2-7,CASKSSYEQYF
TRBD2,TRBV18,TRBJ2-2,CASSPSGRGTGELFF
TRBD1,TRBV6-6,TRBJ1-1,CASSYLGQENTEAFF